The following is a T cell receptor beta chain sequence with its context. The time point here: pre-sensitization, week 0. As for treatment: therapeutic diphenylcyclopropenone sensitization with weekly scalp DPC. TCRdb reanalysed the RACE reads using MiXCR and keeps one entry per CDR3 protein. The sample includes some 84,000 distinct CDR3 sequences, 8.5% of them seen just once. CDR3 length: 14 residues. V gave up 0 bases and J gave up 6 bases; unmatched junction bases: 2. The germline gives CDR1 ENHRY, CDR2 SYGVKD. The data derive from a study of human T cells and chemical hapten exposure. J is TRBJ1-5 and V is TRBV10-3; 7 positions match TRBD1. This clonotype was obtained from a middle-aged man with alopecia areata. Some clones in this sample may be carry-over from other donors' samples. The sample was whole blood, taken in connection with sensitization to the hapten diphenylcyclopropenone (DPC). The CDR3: CAISESGGGQPQHF. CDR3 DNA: TGTGCCATCAGTGAGTCAGGGGGCGGTCAGCCCCAGCATTTT.